These T cell receptor beta chains were read from a single sample in a study of shared clonotypes between healthy human individuals. Sequencing was performed with immunoSEQ multiplex PCR; in TCRdb, only in-frame clones are kept and a portion is missing. The sample lists under 600,000 clones; about 98% were seen once. The sequencing input was naive CD8+ T cells sorted from blood. The receptors were gathered from a man between 25 and 39 years old in good health. CDR3s include the opening cysteine and the closing phenylalanine or tryptophan. The D gene is left open where the match is weak. Size tells how often a clone was seen (once, few, many) or the class of an expanded clone, and some rows leave it out.

.	TRBJ1-2	.	TRBV15	TGTGCCACCAGCTGGGGAAACTATGGCTACACCTTC	CATSWGNYGYTF
.	TRBJ1-5	TRBD1	TRBV28	TGTGCCAGCAGTTTAAGGGTGTCGACAGGGCTTCAGCCCCAGCATTTT	CASSLRVSTGLQPQHF
once	TRBJ2-7	TRBD1	TRBV10-2	TGCGCCAGCTCCCCGGACAGGAGCTCCTACGAGCAGTACTTC	CASSPDRSSYEQYF
.	TRBJ1-1	.	TRBV5-4	TGTGCCTCACACCGGAGGGGTGAAGACACTGAAGCTTTCTTT	CASHRRGEDTEAFF
few	TRBJ1-1	.	TRBV19	TGTGCCAGTAGTATAGTTTGGAACACTGAAGCTTTCTTT	CASSIVWNTEAFF
once	TRBJ2-1	.	TRBV27	TGTGCCAGCAGTTTCCTTGGTGGGGCCGAGGAGCAGTTCTTC	CASSFLGGAEEQFF
.	TRBJ2-1	TRBD1	TRBV6-1	TGTGCCAGCAGCGTTTACCGGGACAGCTACAATGAGCAGTTCTTC	CASSVYRDSYNEQFF
.	TRBJ1-1	.	TRBV4-1	TGCGCCAGCAGCCAAGTTACCTTGGGGCAGGGCATCACTGAAGCTTTCTTT	CASSQVTLGQGITEAFF
.	TRBJ1-1	.	TRBV27	TGTGCCAGCAGTTTAATAGGGCCCTCCACTGAAGCTTTCTTT	CASSLIGPSTEAFF
.	TRBJ1-1	.	TRBV27	TGTGCCAGCACCCCCGGGGTGGCAAACACTGAAGCTTTCTTT	CASTPGVANTEAFF
.	TRBJ2-7	TRBD2	TRBV11-2	TGTGCCAGCAGCTTAGTTGGGGGGGATCAGTACTTC	CASSLVGGDQYF
.	TRBJ2-7	.	TRBV27	TGTGCCAGCAGGCTCACAATCGGAGAGACCTACGAGCAGTACTTC	CASRLTIGETYEQYF
.	TRBJ2-7	TRBD2	TRBV7-8	TGTGCCAGCAGCTCCTCTCCTAGCGGAGAAGCGGGTGTGAACTACGAGCAGTACTTC	CASSSSPSGEAGVNYEQYF
.	TRBJ2-3	.	TRBV7-9	TGTGCCAGCAGCTTCTACGTTGTCCTAGGCACAGATACGCAGTATTTT	CASSFYVVLGTDTQYF
.	TRBJ2-7	TRBD1	TRBV5-1	TGCGCCAGCAGCACATACCCGACAGGGGTAGAGGCCTACGAGCAGTACTTC	CASSTYPTGVEAYEQYF